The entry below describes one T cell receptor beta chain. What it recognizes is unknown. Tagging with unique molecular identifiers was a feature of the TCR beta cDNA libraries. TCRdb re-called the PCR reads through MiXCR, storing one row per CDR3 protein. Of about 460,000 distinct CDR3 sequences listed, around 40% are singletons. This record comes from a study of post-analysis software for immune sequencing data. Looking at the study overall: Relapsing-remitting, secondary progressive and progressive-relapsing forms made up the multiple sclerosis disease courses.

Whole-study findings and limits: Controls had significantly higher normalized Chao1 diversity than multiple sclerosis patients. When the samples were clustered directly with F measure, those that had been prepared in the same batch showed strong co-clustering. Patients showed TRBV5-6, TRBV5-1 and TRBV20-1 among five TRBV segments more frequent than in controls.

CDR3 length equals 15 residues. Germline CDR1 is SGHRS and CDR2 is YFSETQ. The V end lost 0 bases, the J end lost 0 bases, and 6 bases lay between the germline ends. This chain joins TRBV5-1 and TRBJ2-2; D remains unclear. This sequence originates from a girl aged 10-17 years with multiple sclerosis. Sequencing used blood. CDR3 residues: CASSLDQTNTGELFF. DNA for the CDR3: TGCGCCAGCAGCTTGGATCAGACGAACACCGGGGAGCTGTTTTTT.